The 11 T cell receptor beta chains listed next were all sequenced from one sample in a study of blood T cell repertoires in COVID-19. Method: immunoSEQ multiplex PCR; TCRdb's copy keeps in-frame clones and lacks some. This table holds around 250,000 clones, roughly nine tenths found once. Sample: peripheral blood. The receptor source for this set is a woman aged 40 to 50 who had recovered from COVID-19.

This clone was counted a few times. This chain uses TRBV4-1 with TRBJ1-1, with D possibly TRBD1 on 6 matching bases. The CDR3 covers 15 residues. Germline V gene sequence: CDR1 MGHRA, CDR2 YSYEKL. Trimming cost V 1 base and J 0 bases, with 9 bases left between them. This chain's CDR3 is CASSQGQGLNTEAFF. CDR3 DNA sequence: TGCGCCAGCAGCCAAGGGCAGGGGCTGAACACTGAAGCTTTCTTT.

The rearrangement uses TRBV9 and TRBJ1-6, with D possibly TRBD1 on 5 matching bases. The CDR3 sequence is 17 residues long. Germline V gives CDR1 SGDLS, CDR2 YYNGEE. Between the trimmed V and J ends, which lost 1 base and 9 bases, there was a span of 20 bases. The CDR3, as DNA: TGTGCCAGCAGCGTATTCCAGGGTCCCACCTTGGGTTCACCCCTCCACTTT. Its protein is CASSVFQGPTLGSPLHF. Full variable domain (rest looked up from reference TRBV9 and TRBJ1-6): DSGVTQTPKHLITATGQRVTLRCSPRSGDLSVYWYQQSLDQGLQFLIQYYNGEERAKGNILERFSAQQFPDLHSELNLSSLELGDSALYFCASSVFQGPTLGSPLHFGNGTRLTVT.

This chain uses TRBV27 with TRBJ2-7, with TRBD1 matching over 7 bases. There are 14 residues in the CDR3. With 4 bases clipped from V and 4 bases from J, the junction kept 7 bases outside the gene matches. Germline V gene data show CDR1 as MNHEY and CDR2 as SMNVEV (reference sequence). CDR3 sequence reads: CASSSGQVIYEQYF. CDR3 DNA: TGTGCCAGCAGTTCCGGACAGGTGATATACGAGCAGTACTTC.

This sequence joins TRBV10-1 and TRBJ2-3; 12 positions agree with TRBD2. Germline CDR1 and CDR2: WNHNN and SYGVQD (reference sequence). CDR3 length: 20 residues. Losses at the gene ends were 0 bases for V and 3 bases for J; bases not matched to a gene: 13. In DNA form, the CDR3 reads TGCGCCAGCAGTGAGTCGTCTAGCGGGAGGGCCGAGGGTTGTACAGATACGCAGTATTTT. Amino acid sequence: CASSESSSGRAEGCTDTQYF.

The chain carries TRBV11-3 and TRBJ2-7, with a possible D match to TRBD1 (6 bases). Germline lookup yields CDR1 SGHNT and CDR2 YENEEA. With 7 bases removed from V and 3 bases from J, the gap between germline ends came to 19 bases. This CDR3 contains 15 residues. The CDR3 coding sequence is TGTGCCAGCACCCAGGGGTATCGGAGCAACTACGAGCAGTACTTC. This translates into CASTQGYRSNYEQYF. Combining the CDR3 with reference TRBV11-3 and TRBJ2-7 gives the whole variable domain EAGVVQSPRYKIIEKKQPVAFWCNPISGHNTLYWYLQNLGQGPELLIRYENEEAVDDSQLPKDRFSAERLKGVDSTLKIQPAELGDSAVYLCASTQGYRSNYEQYFGPGTRLTVT.

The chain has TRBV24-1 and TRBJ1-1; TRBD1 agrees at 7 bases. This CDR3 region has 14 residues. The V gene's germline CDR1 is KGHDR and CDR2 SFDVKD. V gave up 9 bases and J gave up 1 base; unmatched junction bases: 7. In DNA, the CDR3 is TGTGCCACCCCCCGGACAGGAGCGAACACTGAAGCTTTCTTT. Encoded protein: CATPRTGANTEAFF.

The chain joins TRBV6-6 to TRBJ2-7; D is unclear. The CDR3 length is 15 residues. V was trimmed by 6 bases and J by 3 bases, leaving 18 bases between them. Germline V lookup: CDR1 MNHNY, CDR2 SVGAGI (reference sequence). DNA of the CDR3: TGTGCCAGCAGCCCTAGGCCAGAAAGACGCTACGAGCAGTACTTC. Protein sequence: CASSPRPERRYEQYF.

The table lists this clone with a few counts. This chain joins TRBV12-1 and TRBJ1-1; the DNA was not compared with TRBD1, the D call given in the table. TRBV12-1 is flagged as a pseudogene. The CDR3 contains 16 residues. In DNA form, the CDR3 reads TGTGCCAGCAGCTTTGCGAGGACAGCTTCGAACACTGAAGCTTTCTTT. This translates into CASSFARTASNTEAFF.

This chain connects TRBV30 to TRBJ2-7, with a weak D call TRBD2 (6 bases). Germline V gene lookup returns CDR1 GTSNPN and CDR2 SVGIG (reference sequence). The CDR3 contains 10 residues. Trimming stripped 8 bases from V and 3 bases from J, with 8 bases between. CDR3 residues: CAGDFYEQYF. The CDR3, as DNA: TGTGCCGGGGACTTCTACGAGCAGTACTTC.

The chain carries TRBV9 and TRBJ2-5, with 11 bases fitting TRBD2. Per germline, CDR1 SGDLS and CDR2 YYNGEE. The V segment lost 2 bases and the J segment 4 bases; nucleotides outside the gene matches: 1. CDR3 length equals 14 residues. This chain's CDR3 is CASSVGTSGETQYF. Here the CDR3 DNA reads TGTGCCAGCAGCGTTGGGACTAGCGGAGAGACCCAGTACTTC.

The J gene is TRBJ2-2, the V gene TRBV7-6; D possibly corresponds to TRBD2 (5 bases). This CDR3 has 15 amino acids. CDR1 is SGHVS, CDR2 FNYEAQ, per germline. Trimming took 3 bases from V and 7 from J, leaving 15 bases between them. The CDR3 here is CASSLASGIGGELFF. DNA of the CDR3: TGTGCCAGCAGCTTGGCCTCCGGGATTGGCGGGGAGCTGTTTTTT.